One and the same sample provided the 27 T cell receptor beta chains below, sequenced in a study of T cell responses to AZD1222 COVID-19 vaccine. Produced via immunoSEQ multiplex PCR; TCRdb's table is partial and in-frame only. The table has about 110,000 clones, roughly 90% seen once. The material was peripheral blood, obtained on day 0 of AZD1222 vaccination. The receptor source for this set is an adult in good health.

The chain recombines TRBV27 with TRBJ2-1; 11 positions agree with TRBD2. The germline CDR1 and CDR2 sequences are MNHEY and SMNVEV (reference sequence). V gave up 5 bases and J gave up 7 bases; unmatched junction bases: 7. CDR3 size: 15 residues. CDR3 sequence reads: CASSPPGLAVNEQFF. The CDR3 bases are TGTGCCAGCAGTCCCCCGGGACTAGCGGTAAATGAGCAGTTCTTC.

The chain uses TRBV2 and TRBJ1-1; 10 bases are shared with TRBD1. V lost 6 bases and J lost 11; bases outside the gene matches: 18. Germline V gives CDR1 SNHLY, CDR2 FYNNEI. The CDR3 is 16 residues long. CDR3 sequence (DNA): TGTGCCAGCAGGAAGAGAATGACAGGGGGCGATACGGTTGCTTTCTTT. This encodes CASRKRMTGGDTVAFF.

The chain is built from TRBV28 and TRBJ1-2; D might be TRBD1 (5 bases). The germline V gene has CDR1 MDHEN and CDR2 SYDVKM. The CDR3 is made up of 14 amino acids. The V and J ends lost 2 bases and 3 bases respectively, with 10 bases between them. CDR3 sequence: CASSLEGLDYGYTF. The CDR3 DNA sequence: TGTGCCAGCAGTTTAGAGGGGTTGGACTATGGCTACACCTTC.

The chain employs TRBV12-1 and TRBJ2-1. TRBV12-1 is a pseudogene locus. The CDR3 spans 17 residues. In nucleotides, the CDR3 is TGTGCCAGCAGCTTTTATTGTAGGGAATCAACGGCGGATGAGCAGTTCTTC. It specifies CASSFYCRESTADEQFF.

The chain links TRBV7-2 to TRBJ1-3, with D unresolved. CDR1 is SGHTA, CDR2 FQGNSA, per germline. V was cut by 1 base and J by 3 bases, with 10 bases left in between. The CDR3 contains 15 residues. This CDR3 is CASSLGVGSGNTIYF. Written as DNA, the CDR3 is TGTGCCAGCAGCTTAGGTGTAGGGAGTGGAAACACCATATATTTT. Variable domain in full (rest from reference TRBV7-2 and TRBJ1-3): GAGVSQSPSNKVTEKGKDVELRCDPISGHTALYWYRQSLGQGLEFLIYFQGNSAPDKSGLPSDRFSAERTGGSVSTLTIQRTQQEDSAVYLCASSLGVGSGNTIYFGEGSWLTVV.

The chain is built from TRBV11-2 and TRBJ1-3; no reliable D call. The CDR3 sequence is 13 residues long. Germline V lookup: CDR1 SGHAT, CDR2 FQNNGV. Trimming left V 10 bases short and J 3 bases short, with 13 bases between. Here the CDR3 DNA reads TGTGCCACCACTTCTCGTGGTGGAAACACCATATATTTT. Translated, it gives CATTSRGGNTIYF.

J is TRBJ2-1 and V is TRBV19, with D perhaps matching TRBD1 (5 bases). With 10 bases removed from V and 3 bases from J, the gap between germline ends came to 7 bases. The CDR3 runs 11 residues. Looked up from germline, CDR1 is LNHDA and CDR2 is SQIVND (reference sequence). CDR3 residues: CATDSYNEQFF. DNA of the CDR3: TGTGCCACCGACAGCTACAATGAGCAGTTCTTC.

V and J are TRBV28 and TRBJ2-7; 7 bases fit TRBD1. There are 11 residues in the CDR3. Germline CDR1 reads MDHEN; CDR2 reads SYDVKM. V lost 6 bases and J lost 6; bases outside the gene matches: 2. CDR3 amino acids: CASSHRGEQYF. The CDR3 bases are TGTGCCAGCAGCCACAGGGGCGAGCAGTACTTC.

This clone was picked up a small number of times. The genes are TRBV5-5 and TRBJ1-1; D is undetermined. CDR1 is SGHKS, CDR2 YYEKEE, per germline (reference sequence). V lost 2 bases to trimming and J lost 0 bases, with 11 bases between them. CDR3 length: 15 amino acids. DNA of the CDR3: TGTGCCAGCAGCTTTCGGGAGAACATGAACACTGAAGCTTTCTTT. The encoded protein is CASSFRENMNTEAFF.

The CDR3 is CASRSGTGVAYNEQFF. In DNA, the CDR3 is TGTGCCAGCAGAAGTGGGACAGGGGTCGCCTACAATGAGCAGTTCTTC. The chain couples TRBV5-4 to TRBJ2-1, with 10 bases lining up with TRBD1. The CDR3 is 16 residues long. With V trimmed by 5 bases and J by 2 bases, 7 bases remained unmatched. Germline V CDR1 and CDR2: SGHNT, YYREEE (reference sequence).

This chain uses TRBV6-6 with TRBJ2-7, with 10 nucleotides matching TRBD1. This CDR3 region has 16 residues. CDR1 MNHNY and CDR2 SVGAGI come from the germline V gene (reference sequence). V dropped 0 bases and J dropped 5; count of bases not matched to a gene: 7. CDR3: CASSYSPGQGTNEQYF. CDR3 sequence (DNA): TGTGCCAGCAGTTACTCCCCGGGACAGGGGACGAACGAGCAGTACTTC.

This clone appeared a few times. This chain connects TRBV28 to TRBJ2-6; no clear D gene. Germline assignment: CDR1 MDHEN and CDR2 SYDVKM. V was shortened by 5 bases and J by 0 bases, with 17 bases between the two germline ends. The CDR3 covers 18 residues. CDR3 nucleotides: TGTGCCAGCAGTATGTTCGGTGCGCTCAGCTCTGGGGCCAACGTCCTGACTTTC. Residues: CASSMFGALSSGANVLTF.

This CDR3 reads CASSQAPGLTEAFF. The CDR3 DNA reads TGTGCCAGCAGCCAAGCCCCAGGGTTAACTGAAGCTTTCTTT. The chain uses TRBV14 and TRBJ1-1; TRBD1 is a possible D gene (5 bases). Trimming shortened V by 1 base and J by 5 bases, and 11 bases separated the two germline ends. The CDR3 consists of 14 residues. Germline CDR1 reads SGHDN; CDR2 reads FVKESK.

V is TRBV7-3 and J is TRBJ2-6; D not resolved. Germline CDR1 SGHTA, CDR2 FQGTGA. Between the trimmed V and J ends, which lost 5 bases and 4 bases, there was a span of 9 bases. The CDR3 spans 14 residues. The CDR3 nucleotides are TGTGCCAGCAGCCCCCAGCCAGGGGCCAACGTCCTGACTTTC. Encoded protein: CASSPQPGANVLTF. Full variable domain (missing parts from reference TRBV7-3 and TRBJ2-6): GAGVSQTPSNKVTEKGKYVELRCDPISGHTALYWYRQSLGQGPEFLIYFQGTGAADDSGLPNDRFFAVRPEGSVSTLKIQRTERGDSAVYLCASSPQPGANVLTFGAGSRLTVL.

This chain uses TRBV5-1 with TRBJ1-2; TRBD1 agrees at 10 bases. The CDR3 covers 17 residues. Unmatched junction bases numbered 10, after V lost 4 bases and J lost 1 base. Germline values: CDR1 SGHRS, CDR2 YFSETQ. CDR3 coding DNA: TGCGCCAGCAGCCCCCCCGGGACAGGGGTCCTTAACTATGGCTACACCTTC. Translating gives CASSPPGTGVLNYGYTF.

The chain is built from TRBV7-9 and TRBJ1-4, with D possibly TRBD1 on 6 matching bases. This CDR3 spans 15 amino acids. CDR1 SEHNR and CDR2 FQNEAQ come from the germline V gene (reference sequence). The ends were cut back, 1 base at V and 5 bases at J, with 11 bases in the middle. The CDR3 spells CASSLEGGHNEKLFF. CDR3 sequence (DNA): TGTGCCAGCAGCTTAGAGGGGGGCCACAATGAAAAACTGTTTTTT.

The chain links TRBV4-2 to TRBJ1-5, with no clear D. V lost 4 bases and J lost 4, with 8 bases in between. The length of the CDR3 is 13 residues. Germline loops: CDR1 LGHNA, CDR2 YNFKEQ. The CDR3 region is CASSRALNQPQHF. The CDR3 DNA sequence: TGTGCCAGCAGCCGGGCTCTTAATCAGCCCCAGCATTTT.

The V and J genes are TRBV18 and TRBJ2-2; 10 bases match TRBD2. The CDR3 loop spans 15 amino acids. Germline V CDR1 and CDR2: KGHSH, LQKENI. J was trimmed by 5 bases and V by 4 bases; bases with no gene match: 4. For the CDR3, the DNA is TGTGCCAGCTCACTAGCGGGAGGCGGTACCGGGGAGCTGTTTTTT. Its translation: CASSLAGGGTGELFF.

The V and J genes are TRBV30 and TRBJ2-7; 8 bases map to TRBD2. CDR1 GTSNPN and CDR2 SVGIG come from the germline V gene (reference sequence). Trimming took 3 bases from V and 2 from J; bases not matched to a gene: 6. This CDR3 is 14 amino acids long. The CDR3 region has the DNA TGTGCCTGGAGCCGGGGGGGATTGACCTACGAGCAGTACTTC. This sequence encodes CAWSRGGLTYEQYF.

V usage is TRBV7-9 and J usage is TRBJ2-7; 9 nucleotides align to TRBD1. Germline assignment: CDR1 SEHNR and CDR2 FQNEAQ (reference sequence). V lost 2 bases, J lost 5 bases, and 7 bases stayed unmatched. The CDR3 length is 15 residues. CDR3 amino acids: CASSLSGTGTHEQYF. DNA for the CDR3: TGTGCCAGCAGCTTATCTGGGACAGGGACCCACGAGCAGTACTTC.

The CDR3: CASSLGRNQPQHF. The CDR3 bases are TGTGCCAGCAGCTTAGGAAGGAATCAGCCCCAGCATTTT. The chain recombines TRBV7-2 with TRBJ1-5; no clear D gene. The V end was cut by 1 base, the J end by 4 bases, with 5 bases between. This CDR3 contains 13 residues. The V gene's germline CDR1 is SGHTA and CDR2 FQGNSA.

This clone was counted between two and nine times. The chain couples TRBV14 to TRBJ2-7; 10 bases line up with TRBD2. With V trimmed by 0 bases and J by 9 bases, 8 bases remained unmatched. Germline-derived CDR1 and CDR2 are SGHDN and FVKESK. The CDR3 has 15 residues. The CDR3: CASSQDSGRALGQYF. As DNA, the CDR3 is TGTGCCAGCAGCCAAGACAGCGGGAGGGCCTTGGGGCAGTACTTC.

This sequence joins TRBV29-1 and TRBJ2-1; maybe TRBD2 (5 bases). Trimming cost V 8 bases and J 4 bases, with 15 bases left between them. The V gene's germline CDR1 is SQVTM and CDR2 ANQGSEA. CDR3 size: 13 residues. CDR3 coding DNA: TGCAGCTCCCAGAGGGAAGGTTACAATGAGCAGTTCTTC. Translation: CSSQREGYNEQFF.

V and J are TRBV28 and TRBJ1-2; weak D call: TRBD1 (5 bases). CDR1 is MDHEN and CDR2 is SYDVKM in the germline V gene. With 6 bases removed from V and 4 bases from J, the gap between germline ends came to 12 bases. The CDR3 has 13 amino acids. This chain's CDR3 is CASSQVGAYGYTF. The DNA for the CDR3 is TGTGCCAGCAGCCAGGTCGGGGCCTATGGCTACACCTTC.

The V gene is TRBV7-9, the J gene TRBJ2-7; TRBD1 matches 7 bases. V dropped 4 bases and J dropped 3; count of bases not matched to a gene: 12. CDR1 is SEHNR, CDR2 FQNEAQ, per germline (reference sequence). This CDR3 comprises 16 residues. The CDR3 DNA is TGTGCCAGCAGCTCACCCCTGGGACAGAAACACTACGAGCAGTACTTC. Translating gives CASSSPLGQKHYEQYF.

The V and J genes are TRBV28 and TRBJ1-6, with D possibly matching TRBD1 (6 bases). This CDR3 is 14 amino acids long. Germline V lookup: CDR1 MDHEN, CDR2 SYDVKM. Trimming cost V 6 bases and J 10 bases, with 16 bases left between them. Here the CDR3 DNA reads TGTGCCAGCAGCTCCCCGGGGGGCGGCTCACCCCTCCACTTT. Its translation is CASSSPGGGSPLHF.

The chain has TRBV30 and TRBJ1-3, with D hard to call. Trimming shortened V by 5 bases and J by 0 bases, and 5 bases separated the two germline ends. This CDR3 region has 12 residues. Per the germline V gene, CDR1 is GTSNPN and CDR2 is SVGIG (reference sequence). The CDR3 sequence is CAWRGSGNTIYF. Written as DNA, the CDR3 is TGTGCCTGGCGGGGCTCTGGAAACACCATATATTTT.